This T cell receptor beta chain was obtained from a study of shared clonotypes between healthy human individuals. Germline loops: CDR1 SGHRS, CDR2 YFSETQ. This CDR3 region has 14 residues. Trimming pared 4 bases from V and 6 bases from J, leaving 14 bases between. The healthy adult donors were HIV-negative and reported no recent acute infections or vaccinations. The authors distributed each subset's genomic DNA evenly over several immunoSEQ plates. Unsorted PBMC DNA underwent sequencing on ten immunoSEQ deep assay plates. Original analysis: Without quality scores, immunoSEQ junctional reads could not be filtered like full-length reads. Only in-frame clones appear in the TCRdb table, and some are missing; sequencing was by immunoSEQ multiplex PCR. V, J and clone size are taken as reported in that table, and D and trimming were inferred from the DNA itself. The profile shows some 470,000 clones, roughly four fifths of them singletons.

This chain links TRBV5-1 with TRBJ1-5, with a possible D match to TRBD1 (5 bases). The sequenced sample consisted of PBMCs. The sequence came from a woman aged 40 to 50 in good health. Some clones in this sample may be carry-over from other donors' samples. CDR3 amino acids: CASSTRGGVQPQHF. As DNA, the CDR3 is TGCGCCAGCAGCACCCGTGGGGGGGTTCAGCCCCAGCATTTT.